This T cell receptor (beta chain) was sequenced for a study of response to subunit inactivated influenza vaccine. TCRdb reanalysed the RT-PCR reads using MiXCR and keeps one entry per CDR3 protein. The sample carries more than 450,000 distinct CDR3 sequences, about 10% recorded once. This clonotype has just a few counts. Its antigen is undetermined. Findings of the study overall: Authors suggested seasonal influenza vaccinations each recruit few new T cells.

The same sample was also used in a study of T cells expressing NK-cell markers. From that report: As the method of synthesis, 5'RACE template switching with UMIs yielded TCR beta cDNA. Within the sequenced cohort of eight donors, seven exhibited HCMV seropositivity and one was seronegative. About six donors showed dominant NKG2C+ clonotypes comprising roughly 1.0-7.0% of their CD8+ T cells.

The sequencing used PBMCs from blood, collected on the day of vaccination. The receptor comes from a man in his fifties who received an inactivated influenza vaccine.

CDR3: CASSNHLTGQVNEKLFF. CDR3 coding DNA: TGTGCCAGCAGCAATCACCTTACGGGACAGGTGAATGAAAAACTGTTTTTT. This rearrangement joins TRBV21-1 to TRBJ1-4; the table's D gene call, TRBD1, was not cross checked with the DNA. TRBV21-1 is assigned pseudogene status. This CDR3 spans 17 amino acids.